This T cell receptor (beta chain) was captured in a study of radiotherapy plus CTLA-4 blockade in lung cancer. The wider study: Around 20% of enrolled patients responded objectively, and around 30% had disease control. Whole-study findings and limits: Radiotherapy plus ipilimumab was followed by expansion in blood of tumor-derived TCR clones. Strongest reported response predictors: early blood clone changes and post-radiation interferon-beta.

Receiving focal radiation plus CTLA-4 blockade with ipilimumab were patients who had chemo-refractory metastatic non-small-cell lung cancer. Repertoires were generated with immunoSEQ multiplex PCR, while TCRdb's copy carries only in-frame clones and drops some. The data hold around 72,000 clones, with around four fifths observed a single time. Points on this clone: Its antigen is unidentified.

The CDR3 covers 15 residues. Trimming took off 6 bases at V and 4 bases at J, with 13 bases between the two ends. From germline, CDR1 is KGHSH and CDR2 LQKENI. The rearrangement uses TRBV18 and TRBJ1-6, with D perhaps TRBD1 (5 bases). The sequenced sample was peripheral blood, obtained from a patient treated with radiotherapy plus ipilimumab. This clonotype originated in a human donor with non-small cell lung cancer who had a complete response to radiotherapy plus ipilimumab. In nucleotides, the CDR3 is TGTGCCAGCTCCAAGGACACCTCATATAATTCACCCCTCCACTTT. As protein: CASSKDTSYNSPLHF.